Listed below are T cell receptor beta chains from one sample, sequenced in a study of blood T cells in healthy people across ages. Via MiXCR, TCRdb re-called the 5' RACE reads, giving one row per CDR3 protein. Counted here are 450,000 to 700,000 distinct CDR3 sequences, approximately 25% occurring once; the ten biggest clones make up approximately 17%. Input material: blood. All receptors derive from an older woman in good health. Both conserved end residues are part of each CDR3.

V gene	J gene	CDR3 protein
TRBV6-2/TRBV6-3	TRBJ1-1	CASRTTGTVEAFF
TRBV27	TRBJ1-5	CASRADRWDQPQHF
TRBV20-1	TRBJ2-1	CSARGIAGGPHNEQFF
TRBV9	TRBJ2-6	CASSGYSSGANVLTF
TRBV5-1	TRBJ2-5	CASSLVPLAGGRDQETQYF
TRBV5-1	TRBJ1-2	CASSLKGGVSGGTF
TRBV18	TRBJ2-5	CASSPPTGRETQYF
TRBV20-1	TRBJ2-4	CSAEPSGIGKNIQYF
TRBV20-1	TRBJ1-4	CSAWTVGEKLFF
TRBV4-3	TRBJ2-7	CASSQEWEGRYEQYF
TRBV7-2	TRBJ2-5	CASSLGASGGTEETQYF
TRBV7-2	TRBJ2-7	CASSLGGVINSYEQYF
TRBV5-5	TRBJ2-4	CASSLARTGVSIQYF
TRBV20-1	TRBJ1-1	CSASQGAMNTEAFF
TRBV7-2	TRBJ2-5	CASSPRQGSKTQYF
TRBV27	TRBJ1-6	CASSFRSGRNSPLHF
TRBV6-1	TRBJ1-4	CASRATGTVTNEKLFF
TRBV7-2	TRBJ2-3	CASSPPGGRGGKDTQYF
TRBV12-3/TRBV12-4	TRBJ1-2	CASSLGDYYTF
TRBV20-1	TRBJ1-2	CSASAGGHYGYTF
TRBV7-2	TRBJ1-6	CASSDSLSPLHF
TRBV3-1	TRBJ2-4	CASSREEIQYF
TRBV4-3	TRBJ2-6	CASSRERSRTGVGANVLTF
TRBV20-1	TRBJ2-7	CSARGEKSSYEQYF
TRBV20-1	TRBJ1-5	CSARGRTANQPQHF
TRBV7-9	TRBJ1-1	CASSWGQAGLGIEAFF
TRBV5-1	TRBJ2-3	CASSRGGSRNTQYF
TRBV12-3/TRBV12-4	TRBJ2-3	CASNHPADTQYF
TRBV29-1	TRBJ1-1	CSARRGRGAMNTEAFF
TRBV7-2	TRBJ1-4	CASSSSRGTVNEKLFF
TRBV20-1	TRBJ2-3	CSAAHPGGADTQYF
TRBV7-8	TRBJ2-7	CASSLDRGLAGTGYEQYF
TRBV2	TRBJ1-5	CASQEGGQPQHF
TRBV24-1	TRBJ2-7	CATSDRTGQAGYEQYF
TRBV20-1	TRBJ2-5	CSAAGRPQETQYF
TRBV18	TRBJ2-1	CASSPLALSYNEQFF
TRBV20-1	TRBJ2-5	CSATGAQETQYF
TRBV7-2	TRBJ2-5	CASSYSGGGETQYF
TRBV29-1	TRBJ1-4	CSVVGPRTGNEKLFF
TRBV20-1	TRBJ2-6	CSARNRAGANVLTF
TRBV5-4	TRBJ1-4	CASSDHRANEKLFF